One and the same sample provided the 19 T cell receptor beta chains below, sequenced in a study of vaccination effects on CD4 cells after COVID-19. These receptors lack a known antigen. Sequencing followed a ViraFEST assay step that expanded antigen-specific CD4+ T cells with viral peptide pools. Researchers isolated CD4+ T cells once approximately eleven days of culture had elapsed. None of these healthy vaccinees had been infected with SARS-CoV-2 before vaccination. Repertoires were generated with immunoSEQ multiplex PCR, while TCRdb's copy carries only in-frame clones and drops some. The table includes approximately 40,000 clones, under 75% detected once. Sequenced here: CD4+ T cells from PBMCs cultured with SARS-CoV-2 spike peptides, sampled before COVID-19 vaccination. The receptors derive from a human donor who received a COVID-19 vaccine.

The chain links TRBV2 to TRBJ1-1; D is ambiguous. The V and J ends lost 2 bases and 5 bases respectively, with 12 bases between them. Germline V gene data show CDR1 as SNHLY and CDR2 as FYNNEI. This CDR3 contains 14 residues. The CDR3 here is CASSERGRRTEAFF. CDR3 DNA sequence: TGTGCCAGCAGTGAAAGAGGCAGGAGAACTGAAGCTTTCTTT.

V gene TRBV19 combines with J gene TRBJ1-3, with 9 nucleotides matching TRBD1. The V segment lost 8 bases and the J segment 3 bases; nucleotides outside the gene matches: 5. Germline CDR1 is LNHDA and CDR2 is SQIVND (reference sequence). CDR3 length equals 14 residues. The CDR3, as DNA: TGTGCCAGTTTTACAGGGGGCGGTGGAAACACCATATATTTT. Translation: CASFTGGGGNTIYF.

This clone was observed a handful of times. The rearrangement uses TRBV19 and TRBJ2-3; the D is unclear. This CDR3 contains 12 residues. Germline V gene data show CDR1 as LNHDA and CDR2 as SQIVND (reference sequence). Trimming removed 3 bases from V and 4 bases from J, with 5 bases in between. This CDR3 reads CASSMYPDTQYF. DNA for the CDR3: TGTGCCAGTAGTATGTATCCAGATACGCAGTATTTT.

The rearrangement links TRBV6-5 to TRBJ2-5, with D unclear. The germline V gene has CDR1 MNHEY and CDR2 SVGAGI. Trimming removed 6 bases from V and 2 bases from J, with 10 bases in between. The CDR3 is made up of 13 amino acids. The CDR3 region is CASSVVLQETQYF. CDR3 DNA: TGTGCCAGCAGCGTAGTCTTACAAGAGACCCAGTACTTC.

This sequence joins TRBV6-1 and TRBJ1-1; D unclear. The V and J ends lost 1 base and 1 base respectively, with 10 bases between them. Looked up from germline, CDR1 is MNHNS and CDR2 is SASEGT. CDR3 length: 15 residues. The CDR3 nucleotides read TGTGCCAGCAGTGAAGACCCCTCACCGAACACTGAAGCTTTCTTT. Its protein product is CASSEDPSPNTEAFF.

The chain recombines TRBV28 with TRBJ1-2, with no clear D. Trimming removed 7 bases from V and 6 bases from J, with 18 bases in between. Looked up from germline, CDR1 is MDHEN and CDR2 is SYDVKM. There are 14 residues in the CDR3. The chain's CDR3 is CASIQGAERDGYTF. CDR3 nucleotides: TGTGCCAGCATACAAGGCGCGGAGAGGGATGGCTACACCTTC.

The chain has TRBV7-8 and TRBJ2-2; 9 bases line up with TRBD2. This CDR3 contains 18 residues. The junction had 10 bases not matched to a gene; V was cut back by 3 bases and J by 2 bases. In germline, CDR1 is SGHVS, CDR2 FQNEAQ. The CDR3 loop reads CASSLGTSPRGNTGELFF. CDR3 coding DNA: TGTGCCAGCAGCTTGGGGACTAGCCCCCGAGGAAACACCGGGGAGCTGTTTTTT.

This chain connects TRBV5-6 to TRBJ1-2, with TRBD1 matching over 8 bases. Trimming cost V 4 bases and J 7 bases; bases outside gene matches: 12. The germline V gene has CDR1 SGHDT and CDR2 YYEEEE. This CDR3 has 15 amino acids. This chain's CDR3 is CASSGWDRRISGYTF. CDR3 DNA sequence: TGTGCCAGCAGCGGATGGGACAGGCGTATCTCTGGCTACACCTTC.

This sequence joins TRBV6-5 and TRBJ2-1, with D perhaps matching TRBD1 (5 bases). Germline CDR1 and CDR2: MNHEY and SVGAGI. V lost 0 bases to trimming and J lost 0 bases, with 9 bases between them. The CDR3 spans 16 residues. In DNA, the CDR3 is TGTGCCAGCAGTTACTCGACAGTTCTCTCCTACAATGAGCAGTTCTTC. This encodes CASSYSTVLSYNEQFF.

V gene TRBV10-2 combines with J gene TRBJ2-3; D perhaps matches TRBD1 (5 bases). The CDR3 has 15 amino acids. From germline, CDR1 is WSHSY and CDR2 SAAADI. V was pared by 2 bases and J by 4 bases, with 13 bases between. In DNA, the CDR3 is TGCGCCAGCAGTGAGGGGGCGTCGGTCGCAGATACGCAGTATTTT. It codes for CASSEGASVADTQYF.

This chain links TRBV19 with TRBJ2-6; 8 bases line up with TRBD1. The germline CDR1 and CDR2 sequences are LNHDA and SQIVND (reference sequence). After removal of 6 bases from V and 1 base from J, the junction contained 2 bases not matched to a gene. This CDR3 is built from 15 residues. In DNA form, the CDR3 reads TGTGCCAGTAGCCGGACAGGGTCTGGGGCCAACGTCCTGACTTTC. It is translated as CASSRTGSGANVLTF.

The chain carries TRBV7-2 and TRBJ2-1, with D perhaps TRBD1 (7 bases). Germline loops: CDR1 SGHTA, CDR2 FQGNSA. Trimming took off 2 bases at V and 5 bases at J, with 19 bases between the two ends. The CDR3 covers 17 residues. CDR3 in amino acids: CASSLTAQGGDHNEQFF. The CDR3 nucleotides read TGTGCCAGCAGCTTAACGGCCCAGGGGGGAGACCACAATGAGCAGTTCTTC.

The chain carries TRBV5-1 and TRBJ2-3; TRBD2 matches at 13 bases. Trimming at V came to 4 bases and at J to 6 bases, leaving 8 bases not matched to a gene. CDR1 SGHRS and CDR2 YFSETQ come from the germline V gene. This CDR3 region has 16 residues. CDR3 sequence (DNA): TGCGCCAGCAGCCCCCCAGGGGGACTAGCGGGGGATACGCAGTATTTT. Translation gives CASSPPGGLAGDTQYF. Supplemented by reference TRBV5-1 and TRBJ2-3, the full variable domain reads KAGVTQTPRYLIKTRGQQVTLSCSPISGHRSVSWYQQTPGQGLQFLFEYFSETQRNKGNFPGRFSGRQFSNSRSEMNVSTLELGDSALYLCASSPPGGLAGDTQYFGPGTRLTVL.

Only one count was recorded for this clone. CDR3 sequence (DNA): TGTGCCAGCAGTTTAGGGGGGACCGTCTCCTACGAGCAGTACTTC. Its protein product is CASSLGGTVSYEQYF. The rearrangement links TRBV28 to TRBJ2-7, with D possibly being TRBD2 (6 bases). This CDR3 is built from 15 residues. The V gene lost 2 bases and the J gene lost 0 bases, with 11 bases spanning the gap. CDR1 and CDR2 (germline): MDHEN, SYDVKM.

This rearrangement joins TRBV30 to TRBJ2-7; 9 bases align to TRBD2. With 0 bases clipped from V and 7 bases from J, the junction kept 7 bases outside the gene matches. The CDR3 length is 14 residues. Germline V gene sequence: CDR1 GTSNPN, CDR2 SVGIG (reference sequence). CDR3 sequence: CAWSVLAGPREQYF. The CDR3 nucleotides read TGTGCCTGGAGTGTCCTAGCGGGACCTCGGGAGCAGTACTTC.

The chain joins TRBV7-9 to TRBJ1-1; D perhaps matches TRBD1 (5 bases). Germline loops: CDR1 SEHNR, CDR2 FQNEAQ (reference sequence). The CDR3 loop spans 13 amino acids. Trimming cost V 7 bases and J 5 bases, with 14 bases left between them. The CDR3 bases are TGTGCCAGCACCACATGGGGGGATACTGAAGCTTTCTTT. Protein sequence: CASTTWGDTEAFF.

This clone occurred a few times. This chain joins TRBV19 and TRBJ1-1, with a tentative D call TRBD1 (5 bases). Germline-derived CDR1 and CDR2 are LNHDA and SQIVND (reference sequence). Trimming shortened V by 2 bases and J by 6 bases, and 13 bases separated the two germline ends. The length of the CDR3 is 14 residues. CDR3 sequence: CASSIRAGSPEAFF. The CDR3 nucleotides are TGTGCCAGTAGTATAAGGGCAGGGTCTCCTGAAGCTTTCTTT.

This sequence joins TRBV4-1 and TRBJ2-3; TRBD2 aligns across 8 bases. Trimming at V came to 0 bases and at J to 3 bases, leaving 8 bases not matched to a gene. The length of the CDR3 is 17 residues. The germline V gene has CDR1 MGHRA and CDR2 YSYEKL. CDR3 loop: CASSQDREGGWTDTQYF. CDR3 in DNA: TGCGCCAGCAGCCAAGATCGGGAGGGAGGGTGGACAGATACGCAGTATTTT.

The chain carries TRBV28 and TRBJ1-2; D is possibly TRBD1 (5 bases). CDR1 is MDHEN and CDR2 is SYDVKM in the germline V gene. The CDR3 loop spans 13 amino acids. CDR3 in amino acids: CASLPGTAYGYTF. The CDR3 region has the DNA TGTGCTTCTCTACCCGGGACGGCCTATGGCTACACCTTC.